Shown below are 8 T cell receptor beta chains from a single sample sequenced in a study of blood T cell repertoires in COVID-19. Clones were read by immunoSEQ multiplex PCR, and TCRdb kept only the in-frame ones, dropping some. Of roughly 160,000 clones listed, 65% to 85% were seen once; the top ten hold roughly 10%. Sequencing was done on a sample of peripheral blood. The receptors derive from a man between 65 and 80 years old with active or convalescent COVID-19.

Note on this clone: It is unclear where the CDR3 begins or ends on the DNA, so no DNA is shown, and the CDR3 is as TCRdb lists it. This sequence joins TRBV3-1 (or the pseudogene TRBV3-2) and TRBJ2-5; TRBD2 is the table's D call and was not checked against the DNA. The germline CDR1 and CDR2 sequences are LGHDT and YNNKEL (reference sequence). The CDR3 spans 15 residues, counting both ends. The CDR3 protein is CASSCFLGVGKTQYF.

This clone was recorded a few times. The chain has TRBV4-3 and TRBJ1-2; perhaps TRBD1 as D (5 bases). The V end was cut by 0 bases, the J end by 5 bases, with 10 bases between. CDR1 is LGHNA and CDR2 is YSLEER in the germline V gene. This CDR3 comprises 14 residues. The CDR3, as DNA: TGCGCCAGCAGCCAAGACAGGGTTAGATATGGCTACACCTTC. Translating it yields CASSQDRVRYGYTF.

This clone has a single count. The chain is built from TRBV12-3 or TRBV12-4 and TRBJ1-2, with D unclear. The CDR3 covers 13 residues. V was shortened by 1 base and J by 7 bases, with 10 bases between the two germline ends. The CDR3: CASSLVQGAGYTF. The DNA for the CDR3 is TGTGCCAGCAGTTTAGTCCAAGGAGCTGGCTACACCTTC.

The CDR3 reads CASGSRLAGFEQYF. The CDR3 region has the DNA TGTGCCAGCGGGTCGAGACTAGCGGGATTCGAGCAGTACTTC. The V gene is TRBV7-9, the J gene TRBJ2-7, with TRBD2 matching 11 bases. Trimming removed 8 bases from V and 6 bases from J; junction bases left unmatched: 9. CDR3 length: 14 residues. Germline loops: CDR1 SEHNR, CDR2 FQNEAQ (reference sequence).

The chain uses TRBV18 and TRBJ1-4, with D hard to call. V was clipped by 3 bases and J by 8 bases, with 10 bases between them. The CDR3 has 13 amino acids. Germline loops: CDR1 KGHSH, CDR2 LQKENI. For the CDR3, the DNA is TGTGCCAGCTCACCTGCCCGGGTGGAAAAACTGTTTTTT. Translation: CASSPARVEKLFF. Filled out from reference TRBV18 and TRBJ1-4, the complete variable domain reads NAGVMQNPRHLVRRRGQEARLRCSPMKGHSHVYWYRQLPEEGLKFMVYLQKENIIDESGMPKERFSAEFPKEGPSILRIQQVVRGDSAAYFCASSPARVEKLFFGSGTQLSVL.

The V gene is TRBV5-4, the J gene TRBJ1-1, with D unclear. From germline, CDR1 is SGHNT and CDR2 YYREEE (reference sequence). V lost 10 bases, J lost 4 bases, and 17 bases lay in between. This CDR3 has 13 amino acids. In nucleotides, the CDR3 is TGTGCCGGGATATTACGTGGGAGCACTGAAGCTTTCTTT. Translated: CAGILRGSTEAFF.

This clone was recorded a few times. The V gene is TRBV7-9, the J gene TRBJ2-5; a weak D match, TRBD2 (5 bases). The germline V gene has CDR1 SEHNR and CDR2 FQNEAQ (reference sequence). Deletions cut 4 bases from V and 5 bases from J, with 17 bases between. The CDR3 is 15 amino acids. The CDR3 is CASSSVGVEVETQYF. CDR3 DNA sequence: TGTGCCAGCAGCTCCGTCGGGGTAGAAGTGGAGACCCAGTACTTC. Looking up the rest from reference TRBV7-9 and TRBJ2-5 gives the full variable domain: DTGVSQNPRHKITKRGQNVTFRCDPISEHNRLYWYRQTLGQGPEFLTYFQNEAQLEKSRLLSDRFSAERPKGSFSTLEIQRTEQGDSAMYLCASSSVGVEVETQYFGPGTRLLVL.

The J gene is TRBJ2-1, the V gene TRBV4-3; 9 nucleotides line up with TRBD2. Germline loops: CDR1 LGHNA, CDR2 YSLEER. This CDR3 comprises 15 residues. The V gene end was trimmed by 2 bases and the J gene end by 4 bases; junction bases not matched to a gene: 3. For the CDR3, the DNA is TGCGCCAGCAGCCAAAGAGCGGGGGGTTACAATGAGCAGTTCTTC. Its translation: CASSQRAGGYNEQFF.